This T cell receptor beta chain is from a study of blood T cell repertoires in COVID-19. About the study: Nucleic acid was either cDNA or gDNA, and it came from T cells, B-cell-depleted T cells, or PBMCs.

Sequencing used immunoSEQ multiplex PCR; TCRdb keeps in-frame clones, though not all of them. The sample has about 110,000 clones, about nine tenths seen once; the top ten hold over 2%. From germline, CDR1 is MNHEY and CDR2 SMNVEV (reference sequence). Deletions cut 3 bases from V and 0 bases from J, with 12 bases between. CDR3 length: 16 amino acids. This chain joins TRBV27 and TRBJ1-3; D not certain. The sample taken for sequencing was peripheral blood. The TCR sequence derives from a human donor in a cohort sampled during active COVID-19. The CDR3 DNA is TGTGCCAGCAGTTTGGGCCCGGGGTCCTCTGGAAACACCATATATTTT. Its translation: CASSLGPGSSGNTIYF.